The entry that follows covers one T cell receptor beta chain sequence. This specimen belongs to a study of blood T cell repertoires in COVID-19. How the authors handled the data: Reference gene primer amplification gave nucleated cell count estimates. TCRdb keeps only in-frame clones here, not all; method: immunoSEQ multiplex PCR. V and J calls and clone size follow that table, whereas D and trimming were derived from the DNA. The sample records 300,000 or so clones, roughly nine tenths being singletons. Assignment of participants to cohorts was predicated upon participant-reported clinical history. This CDR3 has 15 amino acids. Trimming cost V 1 base and J 3 bases, with 12 bases left between them. Looked up from germline, CDR1 is SGHRS and CDR2 is YFSETQ.

Sample: PBMCs or T cells enriched from blood (not recorded which). This chain uses TRBV5-1 with TRBJ2-3; possibly TRBD1 for D (6 bases). The sequence came from a woman aged 30 to 39 who had recovered from COVID-19. This CDR3 is CASSLRQGRTDTQYF. As DNA, the CDR3 is TGCGCCAGCAGCTTGAGGCAGGGGCGGACAGATACGCAGTATTTT.